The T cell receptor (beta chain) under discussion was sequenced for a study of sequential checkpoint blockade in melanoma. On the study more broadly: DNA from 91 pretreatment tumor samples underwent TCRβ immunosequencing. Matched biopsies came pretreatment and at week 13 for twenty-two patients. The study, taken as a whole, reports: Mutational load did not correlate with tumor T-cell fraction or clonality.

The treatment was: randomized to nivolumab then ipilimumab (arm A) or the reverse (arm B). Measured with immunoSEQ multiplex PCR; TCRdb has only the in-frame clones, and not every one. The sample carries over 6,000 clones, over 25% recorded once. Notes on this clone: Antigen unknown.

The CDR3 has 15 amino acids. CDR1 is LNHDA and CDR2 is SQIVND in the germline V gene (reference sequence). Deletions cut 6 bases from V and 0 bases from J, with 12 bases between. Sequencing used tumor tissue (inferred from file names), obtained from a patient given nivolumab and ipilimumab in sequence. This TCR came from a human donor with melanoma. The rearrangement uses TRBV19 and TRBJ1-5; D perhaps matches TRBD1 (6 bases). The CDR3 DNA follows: TGTGCCAGTAGAATTGGACAGCCTAGCAATCAGCCCCAGCATTTT. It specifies CASRIGQPSNQPQHF. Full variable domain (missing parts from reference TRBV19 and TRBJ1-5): DGGITQSPKYLFRKEGQNVTLSCEQNLNHDAMYWYRQDPGQGLRLIYYSQIVNDFQKGDIAEGYSVSREKKESFPLTVTSAQKNPTAFYLCASRIGQPSNQPQHFGDGTRLSIL.